A single sample is the source of the 30 T cell receptor beta chains below, sequenced in a study of T-cell memory formation after mild COVID-19. TCRdb called the 5' RACE reads again in MiXCR, with one record for every CDR3 protein. Found here are 450,000 to 650,000 distinct CDR3 sequences, around 21% of them singletons; the top ten hold around 12%. Sample: PBMCs or a T cell subset sorted from them (not recorded which). The receptor source for this set is an adult woman who had mild COVID-19 (a few samples of this study predate the infection). Cell type and time point are not known.

Only a few counts were recorded for this clonotype. This sequence joins TRBV18 and TRBJ2-5; the match to TRBD2 covers 12 bases. V dropped 2 bases and J dropped 4; count of bases not matched to a gene: 2. The germline gives CDR1 KGHSH, CDR2 LQKENI. The CDR3 consists of 15 residues. The CDR3 here is CASSPWGLAGETQYF. DNA of the CDR3: TGTGCCAGCTCACCATGGGGACTAGCGGGAGAGACCCAGTACTTC.

This clonotype was seen a handful of times. The chain employs TRBV4-1 and TRBJ1-2; D unresolved. The CDR3 extends over 15 amino acids. Per the germline V gene, CDR1 is MGHRA and CDR2 is YSYEKL. V was pared by 0 bases and J by 4 bases, with 12 bases between. Here the CDR3 reads CASSQDGARTYGYTF. CDR3 nucleotide sequence: TGCGCCAGCAGCCAAGATGGAGCCAGGACCTATGGCTACACCTTC.

This clonotype has more than one count but fewer than ten. The CDR3 loop is CASTHHGAGLYEQYF. The CDR3 coding sequence is TGCGCCAGCACGCATCATGGAGCGGGACTCTACGAGCAGTACTTC. The chain couples TRBV5-1 to TRBJ2-7; 7 bases map to TRBD2. The CDR3 is 15 residues long. The ends lost 6 bases at V and 3 bases at J; junction bases unmatched: 12. Germline CDR1 and CDR2: SGHRS and YFSETQ.

The rearrangement uses TRBV30 and TRBJ1-2, with D unclear. The CDR3 has 11 amino acids. V lost 4 bases to trimming and J lost 8 bases, with 11 bases between them. Germline-derived CDR1 and CDR2 are GTSNPN and SVGIG (reference sequence). The CDR3 loop is CAWTTRGGYTF. The CDR3 nucleotides are TGTGCCTGGACTACCCGAGGGGGCTACACCTTC.

This chain uses TRBV19 with TRBJ1-2; 7 nucleotides line up with TRBD1. Trimming took 5 bases from V and 4 from J; bases not matched to a gene: 4. Germline CDR1 LNHDA, CDR2 SQIVND (reference sequence). CDR3 length: 13 residues. This CDR3 reads CASSLDRTYGYTF. CDR3 DNA: TGTGCCAGTAGTCTGGACAGGACCTATGGCTACACCTTC.

DNA of the CDR3: TGTGCCACCAGTGATACGACTAGCGGGAGTCAAGATACGCAGTATTTT. Its translation: CATSDTTSGSQDTQYF. The chain couples TRBV24-1 to TRBJ2-3; 12 bases fit TRBD2. V lost 3 bases to trimming and J lost 5 bases; unmatched junction nucleotides: 5. Germline V gene lookup returns CDR1 KGHDR and CDR2 SFDVKD. The CDR3 is 16 residues long.

V usage is TRBV7-2 and J usage is TRBJ1-5; D may be TRBD1 (5 bases). Germline V gene lookup returns CDR1 SGHTA and CDR2 FQGNSA. V lost 2 bases, J lost 0 bases, and 11 bases lay in between. The CDR3 runs 16 residues. The DNA of the CDR3 is TGTGCCAGCAGCTTAAGCAGGGCCTATAGCAATCAGCCCCAGCATTTT. Its protein is CASSLSRAYSNQPQHF.

V and J are TRBV7-2 and TRBJ2-6; D gene uncertain. The CDR3 is 16 amino acids. V lost 1 base and J lost 0, with 7 bases in between. In germline, CDR1 is SGHTA, CDR2 FQGNSA. The CDR3 sequence: CASSLGHFSGANVLTF. The CDR3 nucleotides are TGTGCCAGCAGCTTAGGACATTTCTCTGGGGCCAACGTCCTGACTTTC. The full variable domain, with the rest looked up from reference TRBV7-2 and TRBJ2-6, is GAGVSQSPSNKVTEKGKDVELRCDPISGHTALYWYRQSLGQGLEFLIYFQGNSAPDKSGLPSDRFSAERTGGSVSTLTIQRTQQEDSAVYLCASSLGHFSGANVLTFGAGSRLTVL.

This clonotype was recorded a few times. The J gene is TRBJ2-5, the V gene TRBV12-5; D possibly matches TRBD1 or TRBD2 (5 bases each). Germline assignment: CDR1 LGHNT and CDR2 FRNRAP. Deletions cut 3 bases from V and 7 bases from J, with 12 bases between. This CDR3 is 13 amino acids long. The CDR3 is CASGFGAERTQYF. The CDR3 coding sequence is TGTGCTAGTGGTTTCGGGGCTGAGCGGACCCAGTACTTC. Variable domain in full (rest from reference TRBV12-5 and TRBJ2-5): DARVTQTPRHKVTEMGQEVTMRCQPILGHNTVFWYRQTMMQGLELLAYFRNRAPLDDSGMPKDRFSAEMPDATLATLKIQPSEPRDSAVYFCASGFGAERTQYFGPGTRLLVL.

V is TRBV7-3 and J is TRBJ2-2; a possible D gene is TRBD1 (5 bases). The CDR3 consists of 15 residues. Germline CDR1 SGHTA, CDR2 FQGTGA. V lost 2 bases, J lost 3 bases, and 10 bases lay in between. The CDR3 here is CASSLLGADTGELFF. CDR3 coding DNA: TGTGCCAGCAGCTTATTAGGGGCGGACACCGGGGAGCTGTTTTTT.

This clonotype was recorded once. The chain uses TRBV15 and TRBJ2-7; D might be TRBD2 (6 bases). Germline V gene lookup returns CDR1 LNHNV and CDR2 YYDKDF (reference sequence). The CDR3 length is 15 residues. V lost 1 base and J lost 0, with 10 bases in between. This chain's CDR3 is CATSRGAGSSYEQYF. The CDR3, as DNA: TGTGCCACCAGCAGAGGGGCGGGGAGCTCCTACGAGCAGTACTTC.

This clonotype was seen a handful of times. This rearrangement joins TRBV7-2 to TRBJ2-3; D is uncertain. Germline CDR1 SGHTA, CDR2 FQGNSA. This CDR3 has 16 residues. The germline V and J ends were trimmed by 5 bases and 1 base, with 16 bases remaining between them. CDR3 in DNA: TGTGCCAGCAGCCCGCGGTTAGCCCACGGCACAGATACGCAGTATTTT. This gives the protein CASSPRLAHGTDTQYF. Filled out from reference TRBV7-2 and TRBJ2-3, the complete variable domain reads GAGVSQSPSNKVTEKGKDVELRCDPISGHTALYWYRQSLGQGLEFLIYFQGNSAPDKSGLPSDRFSAERTGGSVSTLTIQRTQQEDSAVYLCASSPRLAHGTDTQYFGPGTRLTVL.

The sample holds a few counts of this clonotype. The rearrangement links TRBV12-3 or TRBV12-4 to TRBJ2-3; 8 nucleotides match TRBD1. V dropped 6 bases and J dropped 0; count of bases not matched to a gene: 11. The CDR3 extends over 17 amino acids. The chain's CDR3 is CASSRAVQGVSTDTQYF. The CDR3 nucleotides read TGTGCCAGCAGCCGAGCTGTACAGGGGGTCAGCACAGATACGCAGTATTTT.

The rearrangement links TRBV5-5 to TRBJ1-1, with no clear D. Germline V gene sequence: CDR1 SGHKS, CDR2 YYEKEE (reference sequence). Trimming shortened V by 3 bases and J by 1 base, and 7 bases separated the two germline ends. The CDR3 extends over 13 amino acids. CDR3 in DNA: TGTGCCAGCAGCTGGGATCCGAACACTGAAGCTTTCTTT. Translating gives CASSWDPNTEAFF.

The chain combines TRBV3-1 with TRBJ1-1; D possibly corresponds to TRBD1 (6 bases). Germline loops: CDR1 LGHDT, CDR2 YNNKEL (reference sequence). V dropped 5 bases and J dropped 6 bases, with 16 bases sitting between them. The CDR3 runs 14 residues. DNA for the CDR3: TGTGCCAGCAGCGACACAGGGTTTAGTTCTGAAGCTTTCTTT. Translation gives CASSDTGFSSEAFF.

The rearrangement joins TRBV6-5 to TRBJ2-7; D ambiguous. Germline-derived CDR1 and CDR2 are MNHEY and SVGAGI. V was trimmed by 6 bases and J by 3 bases, leaving 15 bases between them. This CDR3 spans 14 amino acids. In nucleotides, the CDR3 is TGTGCCAGCAGCCGCACCGGACGGAACTACGAGCAGTACTTC. It is translated as CASSRTGRNYEQYF.

CDR3 in amino acids: CATSRDRVTDTQYF. DNA for the CDR3: TGTGCCACCAGCAGAGATCGGGTCACAGATACGCAGTATTTT. This chain connects TRBV15 to TRBJ2-3; the D is unclear. The length of the CDR3 is 14 residues. V was trimmed by 0 bases and J by 2 bases, leaving 6 bases between them. Germline V gene data show CDR1 as LNHNV and CDR2 as YYDKDF (reference sequence).

The DNA of the CDR3 is TGTGCCAGCAGTCTTAGCCCATTAACTAGCGTCCACGAGCAGTACTTC. This sequence encodes CASSLSPLTSVHEQYF. The gene calls are TRBV12-3 or TRBV12-4 and TRBJ2-7; TRBD2 matches 7 bases. The ends lost 5 bases at V and 5 bases at J; junction bases unmatched: 15. There are 16 residues in the CDR3.

This clonotype was picked up a small number of times. This chain connects TRBV3-1 to TRBJ2-7; 10 bases align to TRBD1. V dropped 4 bases and J dropped 5; count of bases not matched to a gene: 5. In germline, CDR1 is LGHDT, CDR2 YNNKEL (reference sequence). CDR3 length: 14 residues. The CDR3 DNA is TGTGCCAGCAGCCGACAGGGGGCAGGGAACGAGCAGTACTTC. It yields the protein CASSRQGAGNEQYF.

This clonotype was seen more than once but under ten times. V usage is TRBV6-6 and J usage is TRBJ2-3; D gene uncertain. This CDR3 is built from 15 residues. The germline V gene has CDR1 MNHNY and CDR2 SVGAGI (reference sequence). The germline V and J ends were trimmed by 0 bases and 6 bases, with 13 bases remaining between them. CDR3 sequence reads: CASSYSTRVRDTQYF. Written as DNA, the CDR3 is TGTGCCAGCAGTTACTCGACCCGCGTACGGGATACGCAGTATTTT.

The rearrangement uses TRBV18 and TRBJ1-2; D is unclear. CDR1 and CDR2 from the germline V gene are KGHSH and LQKENI. The germline V and J ends were trimmed by 1 base and 8 bases, with 17 bases remaining between them. The CDR3 length is 15 residues. CDR3 nucleotides: TGTGCCAGCTCACCACGTGAGACACCTCTCTGGGGCTACACCTTC. It yields the protein CASSPRETPLWGYTF.

This clonotype turned up a few times. The rearrangement uses TRBV5-5 and TRBJ1-1, with 8 bases matching TRBD1. Germline CDR1 is SGHKS and CDR2 is YYEKEE (reference sequence). This CDR3 is 14 amino acids long. J gave up 3 bases and V 3 bases, and 4 bases lay outside the gene matches. CDR3 in amino acids: CASSSGQAYTEAFF. CDR3 bases: TGTGCCAGCAGCTCGGGACAGGCGTACACTGAAGCTTTCTTT.

This clonotype was seen only a few times. The gene calls are TRBV6-5 and TRBJ2-6, with 9 bases fitting TRBD1. The V gene's germline CDR1 is MNHEY and CDR2 SVGAGI. The CDR3 runs to 17 residues. The ends lost 2 bases at V and 4 bases at J; junction bases unmatched: 6. The CDR3 here is CASSYLGQGKGANVLTF. Here the CDR3 DNA reads TGTGCCAGCAGTTACCTAGGACAGGGGAAAGGGGCCAACGTCCTGACTTTC.

With respect to this clonotype: The final CDR3 position lacks the conserved phenylalanine or tryptophan, pointing to a likely read error. V gene TRBV9 combines with J gene TRBJ2-7; TRBD1 matches at 9 bases. V was clipped by 0 bases and J by 5 bases; unmatched bases: 0. The germline V gene encodes CDR1 SGDLS and CDR2 YYNGEE. CDR3 length equals 13 residues. Written as DNA, the CDR3 is TGTGCCAGCAGCGTAGGGACAGGGGACGAGCAGTACTTA. Protein product: CASSVGTGDEQYL.

This clonotype was recorded a few times. The chain links TRBV7-9 to TRBJ2-3; D is unresolved. Germline V gene lookup returns CDR1 SEHNR and CDR2 FQNEAQ (reference sequence). This CDR3 region has 14 residues. Trimming left V 5 bases short and J 2 bases short, with 11 bases between. Written as DNA, the CDR3 is TGTGCCAGCAGCCCCAAAATATCCACAGATACGCAGTATTTT. Protein sequence: CASSPKISTDTQYF. The whole variable domain, remainder taken from reference TRBV7-9 and TRBJ2-3, is DTGVSQNPRHKITKRGQNVTFRCDPISEHNRLYWYRQTLGQGPEFLTYFQNEAQLEKSRLLSDRFSAERPKGSFSTLEIQRTEQGDSAMYLCASSPKISTDTQYFGPGTRLTVL.

This chain links TRBV6-1 with TRBJ1-1; D not certain. V was cut by 2 bases and J by 4 bases, with 8 bases left in between. Germline values: CDR1 MNHNS, CDR2 SASEGT. The CDR3 is 13 residues long. The CDR3 coding sequence is TGTGCCAGCAGTGAAATCGGGGTCACTGAAGCTTTCTTT. Translating it yields CASSEIGVTEAFF.

This clonotype was counted only a few times. The chain uses TRBV30 and TRBJ1-1, with D possibly TRBD1 on 5 matching bases. Germline V gives CDR1 GTSNPN, CDR2 SVGIG (reference sequence). CDR3 size: 11 residues. V lost 4 bases and J lost 5, with 8 bases in between. CDR3 region: CAWMWGTEAFF. The CDR3 DNA reads as TGTGCCTGGATGTGGGGGACTGAAGCTTTCTTT.

This clonotype was seen many times. The chain uses TRBV9 and TRBJ2-7; TRBD1 matches 8 bases. Unmatched junction bases numbered 8, after V lost 4 bases and J lost 5 bases. The length of the CDR3 is 14 residues. Germline V gene sequence: CDR1 SGDLS, CDR2 YYNGEE. This chain's CDR3 is CASSPRTGIDEQYF. The CDR3 coding sequence is TGTGCCAGCAGCCCAAGGACAGGGATAGACGAGCAGTACTTC.

A note on this clonotype: The junction and the germline gene differ at one end; a read error may be behind it. The J gene is TRBJ2-1, the V gene TRBV7-7; 13 bases line up with TRBD2. Germline values: CDR1 SSHAT, CDR2 FNYEAQ (reference sequence). The CDR3 is made up of 15 amino acids. This CDR3 is CASSVGLAGADEQFF. The CDR3 DNA reads TGTGCTAGCAGCGTCGGACTAGCGGGAGCTGACGAGCAGTTCTTC.

This clonotype was seen a handful of times. The chain combines TRBV7-6 with TRBJ2-5; D might be TRBD1 (6 bases). CDR3 length equals 16 residues. Trimming shortened V by 3 bases and J by 5 bases, and 19 bases separated the two germline ends. Germline values: CDR1 SGHVS, CDR2 FNYEAQ. CDR3 region: CASSFETGRGGETQYF. Here the CDR3 DNA reads TGTGCCAGCAGCTTCGAGACAGGAAGGGGTGGGGAGACCCAGTACTTC.